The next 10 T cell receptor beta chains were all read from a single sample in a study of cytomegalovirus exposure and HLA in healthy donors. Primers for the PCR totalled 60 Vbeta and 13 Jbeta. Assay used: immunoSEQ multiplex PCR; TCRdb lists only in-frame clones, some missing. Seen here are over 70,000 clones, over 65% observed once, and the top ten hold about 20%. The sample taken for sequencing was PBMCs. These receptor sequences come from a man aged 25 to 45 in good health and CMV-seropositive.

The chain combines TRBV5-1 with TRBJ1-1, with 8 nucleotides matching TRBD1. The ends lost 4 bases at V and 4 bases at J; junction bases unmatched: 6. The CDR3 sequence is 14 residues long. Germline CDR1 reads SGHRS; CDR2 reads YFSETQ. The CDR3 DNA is TGCGCCAGCAGCCAAGGACAGGGTATCACTGAAGCTTTCTTT. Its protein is CASSQGQGITEAFF.

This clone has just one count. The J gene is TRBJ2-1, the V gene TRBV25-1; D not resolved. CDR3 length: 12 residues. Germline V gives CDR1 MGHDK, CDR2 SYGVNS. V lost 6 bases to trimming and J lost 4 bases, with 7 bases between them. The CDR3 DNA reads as TGTGCCAGCAGCGGGTTTTACAATGAGCAGTTCTTC. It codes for CASSGFYNEQFF.

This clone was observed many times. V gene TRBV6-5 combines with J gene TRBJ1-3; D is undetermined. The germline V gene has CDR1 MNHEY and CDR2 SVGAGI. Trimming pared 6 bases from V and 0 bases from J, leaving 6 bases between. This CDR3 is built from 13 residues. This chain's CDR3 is CASSLVSGNTIYF. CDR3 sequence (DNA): TGTGCCAGCAGCCTCGTCTCTGGAAACACCATATATTTT.

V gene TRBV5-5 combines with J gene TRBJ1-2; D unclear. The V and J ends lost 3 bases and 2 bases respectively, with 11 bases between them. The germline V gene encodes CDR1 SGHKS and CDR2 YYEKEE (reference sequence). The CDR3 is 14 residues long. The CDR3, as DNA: TGTGCCAGCAGCTACCCGACTAGCAACTATGGCTACACCTTC. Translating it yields CASSYPTSNYGYTF.

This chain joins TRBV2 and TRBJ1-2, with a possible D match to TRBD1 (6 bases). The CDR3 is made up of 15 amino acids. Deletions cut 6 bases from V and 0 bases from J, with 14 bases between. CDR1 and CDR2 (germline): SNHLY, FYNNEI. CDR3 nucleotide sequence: TGTGCCAGCAGGTCAGGGGCGTATTCTAACTATGGCTACACCTTC. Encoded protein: CASRSGAYSNYGYTF.

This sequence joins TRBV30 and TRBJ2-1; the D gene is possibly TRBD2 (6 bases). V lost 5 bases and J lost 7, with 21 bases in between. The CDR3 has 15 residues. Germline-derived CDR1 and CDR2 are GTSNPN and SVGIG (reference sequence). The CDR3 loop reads CAWAETSSLRNEQFF. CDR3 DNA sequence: TGTGCCTGGGCCGAGACTAGTTCCTTGAGGAATGAGCAGTTCTTC.

In nucleotides, the CDR3 is TGTGCCAGCTCACCCCAAGGGGGTCAGCCCCAGCATTTT. This translates into CASSPQGGQPQHF. This sequence joins TRBV18 and TRBJ1-5, with D perhaps matching TRBD1 (6 bases). There are 13 residues in the CDR3. The germline CDR1 and CDR2 sequences are KGHSH and LQKENI. Between the trimmed V and J ends, which lost 3 bases and 6 bases, there was a span of 9 bases.

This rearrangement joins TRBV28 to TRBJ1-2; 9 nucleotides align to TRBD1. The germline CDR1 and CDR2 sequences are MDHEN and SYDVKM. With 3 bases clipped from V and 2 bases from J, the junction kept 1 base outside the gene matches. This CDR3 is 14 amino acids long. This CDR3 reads CASSFDRGNYGYTF. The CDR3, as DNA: TGTGCCAGCAGTTTCGACAGGGGGAACTATGGCTACACCTTC.

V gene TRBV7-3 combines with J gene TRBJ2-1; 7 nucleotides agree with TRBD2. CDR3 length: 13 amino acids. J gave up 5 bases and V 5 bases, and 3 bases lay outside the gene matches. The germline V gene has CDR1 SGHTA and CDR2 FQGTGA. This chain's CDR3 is CASSPGRDNEQFF. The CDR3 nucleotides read TGTGCCAGCAGCCCGGGGAGGGACAATGAGCAGTTCTTC. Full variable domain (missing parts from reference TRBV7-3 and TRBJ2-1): GAGVSQTPSNKVTEKGKYVELRCDPISGHTALYWYRQSLGQGPEFLIYFQGTGAADDSGLPNDRFFAVRPEGSVSTLKIQRTERGDSAVYLCASSPGRDNEQFFGPGTRLTVL.

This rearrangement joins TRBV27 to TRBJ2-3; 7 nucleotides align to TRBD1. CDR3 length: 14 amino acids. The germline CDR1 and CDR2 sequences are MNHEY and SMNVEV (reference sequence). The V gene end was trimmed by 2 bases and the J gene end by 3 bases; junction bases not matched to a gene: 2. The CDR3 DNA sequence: TGTGCCAGCAGTTTAGGGACAGAGACAGATACGCAGTATTTT. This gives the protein CASSLGTETDTQYF.